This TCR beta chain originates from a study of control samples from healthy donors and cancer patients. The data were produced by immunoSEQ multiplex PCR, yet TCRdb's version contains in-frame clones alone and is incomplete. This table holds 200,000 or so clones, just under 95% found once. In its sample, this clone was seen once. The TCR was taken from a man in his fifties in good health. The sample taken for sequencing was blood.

CDR3 nucleotides: TGTGCCAGTCTGAGGTCGGGGGCAGGGAACACTGAAGCTTTCTTT. Protein sequence: CASLRSGAGNTEAFF. The J gene is TRBJ1-1, the V gene TRBV19, with D perhaps matching TRBD1 (6 bases). V was trimmed by 8 bases and J by 1 base, leaving 17 bases between them. Germline V lookup: CDR1 LNHDA, CDR2 SQIVND (reference sequence). The CDR3 spans 15 residues.